Below are 10 T cell receptor beta chains sequenced from a single sample in a study of blood T cell repertoires in COVID-19 (dated by TCRdb to between 2020 and 2021). Libraries were constructed by the immunoSEQ multiplex PCR assay. TCRdb's version of the immuneACCESS table is confined to in-frame rearrangements and falls short of the full clone set. An unresolved V gene accounts for under half of the shortfall where checked; the remainder is of unknown origin. In all, the sample holds 300,000 to 400,000 clones, and around 90% of those were seen once. About 1.1% of the sample lies in the top ten. Material: PBMCs or T cells enriched from blood (not recorded which). The receptors shown here come from a woman aged 18-30 years who had recovered from COVID-19.

The V gene is TRBV4-3, the J gene TRBJ2-3; 13 bases map to TRBD2. CDR3 length: 16 residues. Trimming took 2 bases from V and 5 from J; bases not matched to a gene: 4. Germline CDR1 reads LGHNA; CDR2 reads YSLEER. The CDR3 sequence: CASSQTSGGVQDTQYF. The CDR3 DNA sequence: TGCGCCAGCAGCCAAACTAGCGGGGGGGTACAAGATACGCAGTATTTT.

This chain joins TRBV6-5 and TRBJ1-1; D is unresolved. This CDR3 contains 13 residues. Looked up from germline, CDR1 is MNHEY and CDR2 is SVGAGI. V lost 6 bases and J lost 4, with 12 bases in between. The DNA of the CDR3 is TGTGCCAGCAGATCCAGACGAGGCACTGAAGCTTTCTTT. It is translated as CASRSRRGTEAFF.

The genes are TRBV18 and TRBJ1-2, with D perhaps matching TRBD1 (5 bases). The V end lost 4 bases, the J end lost 1 base, and 7 bases lay between the germline ends. The germline gives CDR1 KGHSH, CDR2 LQKENI. The CDR3 is made up of 13 amino acids. CDR3 loop: CASSQDINYGYTF. CDR3 bases: TGTGCCAGCTCACAGGACATTAACTATGGCTACACCTTC. The entire variable domain, with the rest obtained from reference TRBV18 and TRBJ1-2, is as follows: NAGVMQNPRHLVRRRGQEARLRCSPMKGHSHVYWYRQLPEEGLKFMVYLQKENIIDESGMPKERFSAEFPKEGPSILRIQQVVRGDSAAYFCASSQDINYGYTFGSGTRLTVV.

The chain combines TRBV7-9 with TRBJ1-1; D is ambiguous. Germline-derived CDR1 and CDR2 are SEHNR and FQNEAQ (reference sequence). The CDR3 contains 13 residues. The germline V and J ends were trimmed by 5 bases and 3 bases, with 10 bases remaining between them. The CDR3 nucleotides are TGTGCCAGCAGCCCCAGCGGGGACACTGAAGCTTTCTTT. This gives the protein CASSPSGDTEAFF.

On this clone itself: Other DNA sequences in this sample translate to the same CDR3. The chain is built from TRBV5-1 and TRBJ1-1; 8 bases line up with TRBD1. CDR3 length: 14 residues. Germline lookup yields CDR1 SGHRS and CDR2 YFSETQ. V trimming: 2 bases; J trimming: 3 bases; junction bases outside the gene matches: 3. The CDR3 region is CASSLQGVYTEAFF. The CDR3, as DNA: TGCGCCAGCAGCTTACAGGGGGTGTACACTGAAGCTTTCTTT.

The CDR3 DNA follows: TGTGCCAGTAAAACACAGGGGGCCGTTGGGGAGCAGTACTTC. Its protein is CASKTQGAVGEQYF. The gene calls are TRBV19 and TRBJ2-7, with 9 positions matching TRBD1. The CDR3 length is 14 residues. The germline V gene has CDR1 LNHDA and CDR2 SQIVND (reference sequence). Trimming removed 7 bases from V and 7 bases from J; junction bases left unmatched: 11.

J is TRBJ1-6 and V is TRBV28; weak D call: TRBD1 (5 bases). This CDR3 has 18 residues. Per the germline V gene, CDR1 is MDHEN and CDR2 is SYDVKM. V lost 10 bases to trimming and J lost 7 bases, with 29 bases between them. Written as DNA, the CDR3 is TGTGCCACCCGACATCAGGGAGGGCTCCCCGTGGGGAATTCACCCCTCCACTTT. It is translated as CATRHQGGLPVGNSPLHF.

This sequence joins TRBV7-9 and TRBJ2-5; 7 positions agree with TRBD1. V was pared by 3 bases and J by 2 bases, with 3 bases of the junction left unmatched. The germline gives CDR1 SEHNR, CDR2 FQNEAQ (reference sequence). This CDR3 is 14 amino acids long. The CDR3 DNA sequence: TGTGCCAGCAGCTTTACAGGGGCGCAAGAGACCCAGTACTTC. Its protein is CASSFTGAQETQYF.

This clone was detected once. This chain connects TRBV6-5 to TRBJ2-1; 8 nucleotides align to TRBD2. The V gene end was trimmed by 11 bases and the J gene end by 3 bases; junction bases not matched to a gene: 9. The CDR3 loop spans 14 amino acids. Germline V gene lookup returns CDR1 MNHEY and CDR2 SVGAGI. The CDR3 loop is CASGGLAGYNEQFF. The DNA of the CDR3 is TGTGCCTCCGGTGGCCTAGCGGGCTACAATGAGCAGTTCTTC.

The rearrangement uses TRBV4-2 and TRBJ1-2; TRBD1 matches 7 bases. The CDR3 has 15 residues. Germline loops: CDR1 LGHNA, CDR2 YNFKEQ. V lost 2 bases, J lost 7 bases, and 10 bases stayed unmatched. CDR3 in DNA: TGTGCCAGCAGCCAACGAACAGGGGATTTTAGTGGCTACACCTTC. Translation: CASSQRTGDFSGYTF.